The T cell receptor (beta chain) under discussion was sequenced for a study of T cell responses to AZD1222 COVID-19 vaccine. Across the whole study: Combined were second doses at about 4 or about 12 weeks.

Overall study results and limits: Only six or seven AZD1222 recipients were seropositive at baseline.

Sequenced by immunoSEQ multiplex PCR; TCRdb stores in-frame clones only, minus some. The table includes more than 80,000 clones, about nine tenths detected once. CDR1 is LNHDA, CDR2 SQIVND, per germline (reference sequence). The CDR3 length is 12 residues. Note on this clone: What it binds is not known. Sequence at one end of the junction differs from germline and may be a read error.

This specimen was peripheral blood, taken on day 0 of AZD1222 vaccination. This receptor was identified in an adult in good health. The chain joins TRBV19 to TRBJ2-7; 8 bases line up with TRBD1. The CDR3 spells CASSNTGGALHF. CDR3 bases: TGTGCCAGTAGTAACACAGGGGGAGCTTTACACTTC.